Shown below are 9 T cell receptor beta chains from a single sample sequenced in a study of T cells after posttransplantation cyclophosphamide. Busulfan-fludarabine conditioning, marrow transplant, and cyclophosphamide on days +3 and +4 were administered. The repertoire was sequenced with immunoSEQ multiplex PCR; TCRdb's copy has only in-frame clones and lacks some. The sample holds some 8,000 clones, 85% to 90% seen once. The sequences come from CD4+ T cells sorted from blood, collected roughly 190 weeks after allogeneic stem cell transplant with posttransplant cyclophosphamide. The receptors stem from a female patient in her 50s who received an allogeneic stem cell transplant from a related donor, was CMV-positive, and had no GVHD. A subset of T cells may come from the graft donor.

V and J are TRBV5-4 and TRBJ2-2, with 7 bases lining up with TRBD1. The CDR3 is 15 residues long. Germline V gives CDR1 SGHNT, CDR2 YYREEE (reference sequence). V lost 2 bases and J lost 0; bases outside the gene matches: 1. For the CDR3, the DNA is TGTGCCAGCAGCTTAGACAGGGCGAACACCGGGGAGCTGTTTTTT. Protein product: CASSLDRANTGELFF. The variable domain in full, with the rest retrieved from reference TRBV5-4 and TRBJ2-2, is ETGVTQSPTHLIKTRGQQVTLRCSSQSGHNTVSWYQQALGQGPQFIFQYYREEENGRGNFPPRFSGLQFPNYSSELNVNALELDDSALYLCASSLDRANTGELFFGEGSRLTVL.

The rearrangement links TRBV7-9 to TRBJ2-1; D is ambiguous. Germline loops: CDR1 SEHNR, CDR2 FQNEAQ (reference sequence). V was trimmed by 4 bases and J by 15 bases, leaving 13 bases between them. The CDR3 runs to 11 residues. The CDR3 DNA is TGTGCCAGCAGCTACGACAATCGCCCGTTCTTC. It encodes CASSYDNRPFF. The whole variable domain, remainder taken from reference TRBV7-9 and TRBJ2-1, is DTGVSQNPRHKITKRGQNVTFRCDPISEHNRLYWYRQTLGQGPEFLTYFQNEAQLEKSRLLSDRFSAERPKGSFSTLEIQRTEQGDSAMYLCASSYDNRPFFGPGTRLTVL.

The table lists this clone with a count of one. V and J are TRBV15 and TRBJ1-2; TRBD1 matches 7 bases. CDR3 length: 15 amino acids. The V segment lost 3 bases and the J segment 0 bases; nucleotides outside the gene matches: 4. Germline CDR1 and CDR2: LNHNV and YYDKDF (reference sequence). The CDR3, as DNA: TGTGCCACCAGCAGGGACAGGCTAGCTAACTATGGCTACACCTTC. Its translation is CATSRDRLANYGYTF.

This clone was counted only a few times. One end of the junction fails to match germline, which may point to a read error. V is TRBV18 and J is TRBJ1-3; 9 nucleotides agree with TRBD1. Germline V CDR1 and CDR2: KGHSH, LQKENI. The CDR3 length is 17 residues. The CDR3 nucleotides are TGTGCCAGCTCCCCACAGGGGGCAATTAATCGAGGAAACACCATATATTTT. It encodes CASSPQGAINRGNTIYF.

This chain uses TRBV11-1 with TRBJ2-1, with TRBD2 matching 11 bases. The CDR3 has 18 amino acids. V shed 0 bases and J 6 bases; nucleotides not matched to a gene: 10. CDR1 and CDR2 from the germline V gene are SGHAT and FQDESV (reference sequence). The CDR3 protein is CASSLAGVIGTSGNEQFF. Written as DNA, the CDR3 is TGTGCCAGCAGCTTAGCAGGGGTCATCGGGACTAGCGGCAATGAGCAGTTCTTC.

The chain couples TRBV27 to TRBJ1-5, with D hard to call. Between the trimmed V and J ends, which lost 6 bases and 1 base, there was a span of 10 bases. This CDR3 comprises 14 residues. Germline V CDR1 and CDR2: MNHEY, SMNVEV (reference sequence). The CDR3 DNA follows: TGTGCCAGCAGCCCGAGGATCAGCAATCAGCCCCAGCATTTT. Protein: CASSPRISNQPQHF.

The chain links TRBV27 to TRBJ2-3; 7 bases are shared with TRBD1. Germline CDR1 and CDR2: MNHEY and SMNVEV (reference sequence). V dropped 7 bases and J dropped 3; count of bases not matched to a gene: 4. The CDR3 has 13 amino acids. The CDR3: CASKQGNTDTQYF. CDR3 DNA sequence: TGTGCCAGCAAACAGGGGAATACAGATACGCAGTATTTT.

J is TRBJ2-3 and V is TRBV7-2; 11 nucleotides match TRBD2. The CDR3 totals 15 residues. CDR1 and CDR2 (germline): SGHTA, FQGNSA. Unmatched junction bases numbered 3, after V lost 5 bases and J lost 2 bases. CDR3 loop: CASSRLAGPTDTQYF. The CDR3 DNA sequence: TGTGCCAGCAGCCGACTAGCGGGACCCACAGATACGCAGTATTTT. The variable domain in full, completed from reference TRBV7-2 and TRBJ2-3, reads GAGVSQSPSNKVTEKGKDVELRCDPISGHTALYWYRQSLGQGLEFLIYFQGNSAPDKSGLPSDRFSAERTGGSVSTLTIQRTQQEDSAVYLCASSRLAGPTDTQYFGPGTRLTVL.

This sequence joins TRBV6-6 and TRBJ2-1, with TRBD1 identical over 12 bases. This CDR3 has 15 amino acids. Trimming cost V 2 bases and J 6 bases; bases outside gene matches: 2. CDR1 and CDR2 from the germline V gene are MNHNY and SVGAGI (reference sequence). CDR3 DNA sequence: TGTGCCAGCAGTTACGGGACAGGGGGCTTCAATGAGCAGTTCTTC. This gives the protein CASSYGTGGFNEQFF.